A single T cell receptor (beta chain) is shown here with its context. Germline values: CDR1 MGHRA, CDR2 YSYEKL. The CDR3 is 15 residues long. V was trimmed by 0 bases and J by 2 bases, leaving 10 bases between them. TCRdb's copy holds only in-frame clones and misses some; the assay was immunoSEQ multiplex PCR. Of just under 8,000 clones listed, 73% were seen once; the top ten hold roughly 40%. The data stem from a study of tumour-infiltrating T cells in Burkitt lymphoma. Overall study: Productive clonality predicted overall and progression-free survival.

The source is a human donor with diffuse large B-cell lymphoma. Sequences were obtained from tumor tissue. V is TRBV4-1 and J is TRBJ1-2; D is ambiguous. CDR3 residues: CASSQERQRNYGYTF. DNA of the CDR3: TGCGCCAGCAGCCAAGAGAGGCAGCGAAACTATGGCTACACCTTC.